Given below is one T cell receptor beta chain in context. This entry belongs to a study of cytomegalovirus exposure and HLA in healthy donors. Study-wide context: Approximately 85 million unique TCRs from HLA-typed donors made up an early data release.

From germline, CDR1 is LNHDA and CDR2 SQIVND (reference sequence). This CDR3 contains 15 residues. With V trimmed by 6 bases and J by 2 bases, 7 bases remained unmatched. This PCR relied on a set of 60 Vbeta primers and 13 Jbeta primers. Sequencing used immunoSEQ multiplex PCR; TCRdb keeps in-frame clones, though not all of them. The sample includes 150,000 or so clones, roughly 80% of them seen just once. The sequence was collected from a male donor in good health and CMV-seronegative. What was sequenced was PBMCs. V gene TRBV19 combines with J gene TRBJ2-7; 10 bases are a match to TRBD1. The CDR3: CASSIPGQGAYEQYF. As DNA, the CDR3 is TGTGCCAGTAGCATCCCCGGACAGGGGGCCTACGAGCAGTACTTC. The full variable domain, with the rest looked up from reference TRBV19 and TRBJ2-7, is DGGITQSPKYLFRKEGQNVTLSCEQNLNHDAMYWYRQDPGQGLRLIYYSQIVNDFQKGDIAEGYSVSREKKESFPLTVTSAQKNPTAFYLCASSIPGQGAYEQYFGPGTRLTVT.